This T cell receptor (beta chain) appears in the sequencing data of a study of blood T cell repertoires in COVID-19. Turning to the study itself: Samples came from the United States, Italy and Spain, spanning acute and convalescent COVID-19. In each case, the material was cDNA or gDNA derived from T cells, B-cell-depleted T cells, or PBMCs.

Germline CDR1 reads GTSNPN; CDR2 reads SVGIG (reference sequence). The CDR3 spans 15 residues. Comments on this clone: The junction departs from germline at one end; a sequencing error may be responsible.

Original handling: Cell counts per sample came from amplifying reference gene primers. Only in-frame clones appear in the TCRdb table, and some are missing; sequencing was by immunoSEQ multiplex PCR. V and J calls and clone size are copied from that table; D and trimming were computed from the DNA. The sample lists approximately 130,000 clones; 70% to 90% were seen once. This TCR was recovered from a human donor in a cohort sampled during active COVID-19. The sample was peripheral blood. This chain joins TRBV30 and TRBJ2-7, with 8 bases lining up with TRBD1. The DNA of the CDR3 is TGTGCCTGGAAGAGTATAGGACAGGGCCTCTACGGGCAGTACTTC. Translating it yields CAWKSIGQGLYGQYF. Filled out from reference TRBV30 and TRBJ2-7, the complete variable domain reads SQTIHQWPATLVQPVGSPLSLECTVEGTSNPNLYWYRQAAGRGLQLLFYSVGIGQISSEVPQNLSASRPQDRQFILSSKKLLLSDSGFYLCAWKSIGQGLYGQYFGPGTRLTVT.